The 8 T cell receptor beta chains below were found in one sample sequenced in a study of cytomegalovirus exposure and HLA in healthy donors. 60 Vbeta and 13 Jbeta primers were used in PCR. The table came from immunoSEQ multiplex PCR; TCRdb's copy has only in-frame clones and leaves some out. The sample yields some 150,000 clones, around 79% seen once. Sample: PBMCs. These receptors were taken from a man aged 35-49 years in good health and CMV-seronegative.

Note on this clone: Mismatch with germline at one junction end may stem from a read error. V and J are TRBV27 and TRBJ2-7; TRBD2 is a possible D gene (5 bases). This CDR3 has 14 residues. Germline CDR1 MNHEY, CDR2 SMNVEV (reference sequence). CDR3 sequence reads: CASSFSSGSYQQYF. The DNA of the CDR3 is TGTGCCAGCAGTTTTTCAAGCGGCTCCTACCAGCAGTACTTC.

DNA of the CDR3: TGTGCCAGCAGCCTCAGGGGGACTGAAGCTTTCTTT. Translated: CASSLRGTEAFF. The V gene is TRBV6-6, the J gene TRBJ1-1, with 7 bases that match TRBD1. The CDR3 contains 12 residues. Trimming took 6 bases from V and 5 from J; bases not matched to a gene: 3. CDR1 and CDR2 from the germline V gene are MNHNY and SVGAGI (reference sequence).

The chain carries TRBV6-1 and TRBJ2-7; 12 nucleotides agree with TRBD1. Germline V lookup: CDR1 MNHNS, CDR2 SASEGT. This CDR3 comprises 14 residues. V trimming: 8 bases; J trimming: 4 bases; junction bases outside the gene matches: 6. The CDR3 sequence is CASWGTGGSYEQYF. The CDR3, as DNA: TGTGCCAGCTGGGGGACAGGGGGCTCGTACGAGCAGTACTTC.

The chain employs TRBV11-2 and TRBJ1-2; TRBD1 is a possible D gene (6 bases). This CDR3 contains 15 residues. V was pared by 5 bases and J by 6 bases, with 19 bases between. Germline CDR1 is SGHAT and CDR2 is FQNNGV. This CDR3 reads CASSLRTGSVDGYTF. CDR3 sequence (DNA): TGTGCCAGCAGCCTCCGTACAGGGTCTGTCGATGGCTACACCTTC.

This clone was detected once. The CDR3 DNA reads as TGTGCCACCAGCTCAGTGGGGCGGGGGAGCTCCTACAATGAGCAGTTCTTC. Amino acid sequence: CATSSVGRGSSYNEQFF. The gene calls are TRBV15 and TRBJ2-1; 7 nucleotides align to TRBD2. Germline CDR1 reads LNHNV; CDR2 reads YYDKDF (reference sequence). The trim removed 5 bases at V and 0 bases at J, leaving 10 bases unmatched. The CDR3 is made up of 17 amino acids. The complete variable domain, with remaining parts taken from reference TRBV15 and TRBJ2-1, reads DAMVIQNPRYQVTQFGKPVTLSCSQTLNHNVMYWYQQKSSQAPKLLFHYYDKDFNNEADTPDNFQSRRPNTSFCFLDIRSPGLGDTAMYLCATSSVGRGSSYNEQFFGPGTRLTVL.

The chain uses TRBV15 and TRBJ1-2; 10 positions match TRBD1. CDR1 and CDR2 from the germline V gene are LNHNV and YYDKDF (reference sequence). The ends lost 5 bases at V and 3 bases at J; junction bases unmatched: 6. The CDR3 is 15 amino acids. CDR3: CATSYATGGDYGYTF. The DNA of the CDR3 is TGTGCCACCAGCTACGCGACAGGGGGCGACTATGGCTACACCTTC.

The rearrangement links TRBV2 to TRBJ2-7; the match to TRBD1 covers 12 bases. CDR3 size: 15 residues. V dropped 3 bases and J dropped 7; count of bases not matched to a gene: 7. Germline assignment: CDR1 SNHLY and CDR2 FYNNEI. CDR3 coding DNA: TGTGCCAGCAGTGAGTTCGGGACAGGGGGCGATGAGCAGTACTTC. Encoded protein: CASSEFGTGGDEQYF.

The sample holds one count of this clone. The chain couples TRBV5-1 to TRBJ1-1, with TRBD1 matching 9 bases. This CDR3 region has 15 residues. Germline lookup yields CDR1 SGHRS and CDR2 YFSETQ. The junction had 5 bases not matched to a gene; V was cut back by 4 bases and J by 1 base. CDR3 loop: CASSQGQGRNTEAFF. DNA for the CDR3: TGCGCCAGCAGCCAAGGACAGGGGCGGAACACTGAAGCTTTCTTT.